The 9 T cell receptor beta chains presented below share a single source sample, sequenced in a study of blood T cell repertoires in COVID-19. Method: immunoSEQ multiplex PCR; TCRdb's copy keeps in-frame clones and lacks some. The data show around 150,000 clones, more than 60% seen once. Sequenced: peripheral blood. These receptor sequences come from a man aged 70-80 years with acute or convalescent COVID-19.

The chain combines TRBV4-3 with TRBJ1-2; perhaps TRBD1 as D (5 bases). V was cut by 0 bases and J by 3 bases, with 11 bases left in between. This CDR3 contains 15 residues. Germline V gene sequence: CDR1 LGHNA, CDR2 YSLEER. DNA of the CDR3: TGCGCCAGCAGCCAAGATCCCCAAGGGGACTATGGCTACACCTTC. Translated: CASSQDPQGDYGYTF.

In DNA, the CDR3 is TGTGCCAGCAGCCAAGCCGCGACGGGGGTTAATTTGGCCCTCCACTTT. It translates to CASSQAATGVNLALHF. The chain uses TRBV4-2 and TRBJ1-6; tentative D call: TRBD1 (5 bases). The germline V gene has CDR1 LGHNA and CDR2 YNFKEQ. Trimming pared 1 base from V and 14 bases from J, leaving 21 bases between. This CDR3 has 16 amino acids.

The gene calls are TRBV29-1 and TRBJ2-3; 10 bases match TRBD2. The J segment lost 4 bases and the V segment lost 4 bases, leaving 8 bases of the junction unmatched. Germline CDR1 SQVTM, CDR2 ANQGSEA. CDR3 length: 15 residues. The CDR3 spells CSVGTEREGPDTQYF. DNA for the CDR3: TGCAGCGTTGGAACCGAGCGGGAGGGACCAGATACGCAGTATTTT.

This clone was seen a few times. The chain has TRBV27 and TRBJ2-7; D gene unclear. The CDR3 is made up of 12 amino acids. Germline V lookup: CDR1 MNHEY, CDR2 SMNVEV (reference sequence). V lost 4 bases and J lost 3, with 7 bases in between. The CDR3 DNA is TGTGCCAGCAGTTCCCGGAGCTACGAGCAGTACTTC. This sequence encodes CASSSRSYEQYF.

This clone was recorded a few times. The chain couples TRBV19 to TRBJ1-1, with D uncertain. Trimming cost V 6 bases and J 8 bases, with 19 bases left between them. This CDR3 is 14 amino acids long. Germline V gene lookup returns CDR1 LNHDA and CDR2 SQIVND (reference sequence). CDR3 in amino acids: CASSPGGRRGEAFF. The CDR3 coding sequence is TGTGCCAGTAGCCCAGGAGGGCGCCGAGGGGAAGCTTTCTTT.

The chain has TRBV6-5 and TRBJ2-7; no definite D call. Germline CDR1 is MNHEY and CDR2 is SVGAGI. The CDR3 length is 11 residues. V shed 2 bases and J shed 5 bases, with 4 bases lying between them. The DNA of the CDR3 is TGTGCCAGCAGTTACATCGACGAGCAGTACTTC. Protein sequence: CASSYIDEQYF.

This chain connects TRBV7-2 to TRBJ2-7; possibly TRBD2 for D (5 bases). CDR1 and CDR2 (germline): SGHTA, FQGNSA. Between the trimmed V and J ends, which lost 5 bases and 3 bases, there was a span of 23 bases. This CDR3 spans 17 amino acids. The CDR3 nucleotides are TGTGCCAGCAGCCTGTTAGAGGCGGAGTGGAGGAGCTACGAGCAGTACTTC. Protein: CASSLLEAEWRSYEQYF.

This clone was observed a handful of times. The rearrangement links TRBV2 to TRBJ1-5, with D perhaps matching TRBD1 (6 bases). Looked up from germline, CDR1 is SNHLY and CDR2 is FYNNEI. Trimming took off 3 bases at V and 6 bases at J, with 12 bases between the two ends. The CDR3 contains 14 residues. The CDR3 DNA follows: TGTGCCAGCAGTGACAGGGGCCTACTTCAGCCCCAGCATTTT. Its translation is CASSDRGLLQPQHF.

The V gene is TRBV6-5, the J gene TRBJ2-7; possibly TRBD2 for D (5 bases). This CDR3 is built from 12 residues. The germline CDR1 and CDR2 sequences are MNHEY and SVGAGI. The V gene lost 6 bases and the J gene lost 4 bases, with 10 bases spanning the gap. The CDR3 is CASRSRGYEQYF. DNA of the CDR3: TGTGCCAGCAGATCCCGGGGTTACGAGCAGTACTTC.